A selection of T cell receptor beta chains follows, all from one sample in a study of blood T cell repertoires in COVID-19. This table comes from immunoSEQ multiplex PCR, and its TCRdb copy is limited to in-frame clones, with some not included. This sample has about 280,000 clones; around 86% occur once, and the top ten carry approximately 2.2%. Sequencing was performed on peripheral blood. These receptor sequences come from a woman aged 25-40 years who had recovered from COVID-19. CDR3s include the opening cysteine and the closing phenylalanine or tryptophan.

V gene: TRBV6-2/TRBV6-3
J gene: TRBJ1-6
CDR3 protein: CASSRLSGTSRSPLHF

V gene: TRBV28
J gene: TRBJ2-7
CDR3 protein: CASSPTGGTYEQYF

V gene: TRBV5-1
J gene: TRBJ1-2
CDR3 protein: CASSWDRAVYGYTF

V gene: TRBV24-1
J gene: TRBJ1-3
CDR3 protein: CATSDPDSSGNTIYF

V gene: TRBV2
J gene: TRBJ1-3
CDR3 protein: CASSGEYSGNTIYF

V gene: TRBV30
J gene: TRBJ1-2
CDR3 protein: CAWGGQINYGYTF

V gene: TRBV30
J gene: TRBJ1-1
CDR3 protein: CAWDRGQGAFF

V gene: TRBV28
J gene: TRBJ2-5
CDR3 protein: CASRPGGSLETQYF

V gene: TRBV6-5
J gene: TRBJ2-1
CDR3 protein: CASSYSTGYNEQFF

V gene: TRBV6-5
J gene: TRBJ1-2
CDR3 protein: CASSYGTRHHYGYTF

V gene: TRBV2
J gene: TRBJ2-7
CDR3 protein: CASRARTSGGYEQYF

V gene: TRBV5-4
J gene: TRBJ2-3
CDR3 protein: CASSLTVSTDTQYF

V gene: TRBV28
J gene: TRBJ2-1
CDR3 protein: CASSPRSQKQFF

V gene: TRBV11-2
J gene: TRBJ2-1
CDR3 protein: CASTGRGEQFF

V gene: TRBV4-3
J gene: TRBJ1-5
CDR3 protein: CASSQDLYSNQPQHF

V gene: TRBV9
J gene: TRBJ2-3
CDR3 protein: CASSVLAGADTQYF

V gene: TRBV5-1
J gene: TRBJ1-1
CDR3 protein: CASNRVGSTEAFF

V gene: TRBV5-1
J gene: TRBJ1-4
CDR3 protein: CASSFGAANEKLFF

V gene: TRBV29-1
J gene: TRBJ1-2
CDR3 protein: CSVVSGSYGYTF

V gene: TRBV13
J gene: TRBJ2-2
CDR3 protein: CASSNQAFGNLGQGDSNTGELFF

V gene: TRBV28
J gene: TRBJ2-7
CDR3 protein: CASSLFPTMGSYEQYF

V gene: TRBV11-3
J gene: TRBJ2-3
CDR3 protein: CASSQRAGTSTDTQYF

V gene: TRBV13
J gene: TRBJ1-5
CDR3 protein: CASSLAEGNQPQHF

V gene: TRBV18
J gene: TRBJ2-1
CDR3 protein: CASSPRSGSYNEQFF

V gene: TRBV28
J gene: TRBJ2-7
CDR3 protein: CASYPLTGVDEQYF

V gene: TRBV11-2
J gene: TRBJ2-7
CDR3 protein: CASSLDLGQGPYEQYF

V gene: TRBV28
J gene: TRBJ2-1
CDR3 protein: CASSLLFGDRGIDEQFF

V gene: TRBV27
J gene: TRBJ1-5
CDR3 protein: CASSLQGAYQPQHF

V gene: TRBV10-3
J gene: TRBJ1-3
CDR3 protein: CAMTETGNTIYF

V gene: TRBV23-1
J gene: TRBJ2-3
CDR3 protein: CASSQRTSGNTDTQYF

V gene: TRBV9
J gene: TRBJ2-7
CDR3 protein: CASSVATGSYEQYF

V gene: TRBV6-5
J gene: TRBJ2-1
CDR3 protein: CASSRGTSNEQFF

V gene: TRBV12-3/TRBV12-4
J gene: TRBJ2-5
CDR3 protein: CASVRGQETQYF

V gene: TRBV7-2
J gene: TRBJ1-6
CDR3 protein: CASSAATGYNSPLHF

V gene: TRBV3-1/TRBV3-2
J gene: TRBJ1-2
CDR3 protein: CASSPSWGAGGGYTF

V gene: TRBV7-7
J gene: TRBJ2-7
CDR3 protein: CASSVQSGAGEEQYF

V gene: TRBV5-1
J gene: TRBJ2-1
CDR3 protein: CASSLARRDGRYGQFF

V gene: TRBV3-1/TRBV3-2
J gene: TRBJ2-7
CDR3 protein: CASSQAVQKPGEQYF

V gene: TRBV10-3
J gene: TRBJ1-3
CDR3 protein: CAISARGSGNTIYF

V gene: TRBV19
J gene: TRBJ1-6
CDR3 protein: CASSPLGAEPSSYNSPLHF

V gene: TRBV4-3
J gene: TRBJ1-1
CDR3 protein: CASSRSDRAGESTEAFF

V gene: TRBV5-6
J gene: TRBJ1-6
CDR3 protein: CASSLGRGALNSPLHF

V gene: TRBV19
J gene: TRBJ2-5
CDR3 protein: CASSIDNSETQYF

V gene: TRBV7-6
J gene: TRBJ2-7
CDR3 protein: CASSHDHIADSSYEQYF